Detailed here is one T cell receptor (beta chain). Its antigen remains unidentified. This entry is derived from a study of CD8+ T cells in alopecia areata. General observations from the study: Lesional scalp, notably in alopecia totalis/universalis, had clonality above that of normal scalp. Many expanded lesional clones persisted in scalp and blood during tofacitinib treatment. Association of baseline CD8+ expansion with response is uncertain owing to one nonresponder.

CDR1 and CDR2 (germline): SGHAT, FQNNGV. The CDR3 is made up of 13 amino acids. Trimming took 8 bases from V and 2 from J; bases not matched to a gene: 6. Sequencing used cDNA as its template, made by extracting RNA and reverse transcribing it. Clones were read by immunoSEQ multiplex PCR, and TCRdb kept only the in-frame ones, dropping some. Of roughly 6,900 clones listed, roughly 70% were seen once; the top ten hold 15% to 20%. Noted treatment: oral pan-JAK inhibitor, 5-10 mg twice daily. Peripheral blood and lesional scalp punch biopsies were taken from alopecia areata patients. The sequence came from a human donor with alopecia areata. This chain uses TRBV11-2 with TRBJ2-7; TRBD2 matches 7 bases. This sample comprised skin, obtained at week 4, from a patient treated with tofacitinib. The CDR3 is CASGRELTYEQYF. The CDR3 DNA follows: TGTGCCAGCGGGAGGGAATTAACCTACGAGCAGTACTTC.